The source of this T cell receptor (beta chain) is a study of blood T cell repertoires in COVID-19. While infection was still active, Seattle patients were enrolled and then followed longitudinally. The assay was immunoSEQ multiplex PCR, and TCRdb's table has in-frame clones only and misses some. The sample lists about 360,000 clones; about 88% were seen once. The sequence was obtained from a woman aged 55-69 years with COVID-19, enrolled during active disease. The sequencing input was peripheral blood.

CDR3 nucleotide sequence: TGTGCCAGCAGCTTATTTCCTAGCGGGGGGGCCTACGAGCAGTACTTC. It encodes CASSLFPSGGAYEQYF. This chain links TRBV7-2 with TRBJ2-7, with TRBD2 identical over 12 bases. The V and J ends lost 2 bases and 2 bases, in that order; junction bases with no gene match: 4. The length of the CDR3 is 16 residues. Per the germline V gene, CDR1 is SGHTA and CDR2 is FQGNSA.